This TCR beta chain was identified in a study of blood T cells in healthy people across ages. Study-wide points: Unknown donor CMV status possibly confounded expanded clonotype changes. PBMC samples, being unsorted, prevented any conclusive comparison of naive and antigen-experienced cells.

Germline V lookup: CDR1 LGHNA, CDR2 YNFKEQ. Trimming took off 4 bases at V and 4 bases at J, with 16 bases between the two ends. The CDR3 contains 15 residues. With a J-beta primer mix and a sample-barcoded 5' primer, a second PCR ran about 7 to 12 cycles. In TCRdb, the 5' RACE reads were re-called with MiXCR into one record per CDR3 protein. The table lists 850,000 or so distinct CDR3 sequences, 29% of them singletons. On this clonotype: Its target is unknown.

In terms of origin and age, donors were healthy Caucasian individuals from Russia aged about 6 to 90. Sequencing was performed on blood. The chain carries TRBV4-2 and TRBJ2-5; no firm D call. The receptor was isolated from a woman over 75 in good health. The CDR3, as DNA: TGTGCCAGCAGCCCCCGGGCCATCGTAGGAGAGACCCAGTACTTC. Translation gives CASSPRAIVGETQYF.